This T cell receptor beta chain comes out of a study of T cells in Graves' hyperthyroidism and ophthalmopathy. Study at large: Peripheral blood was secured at the point of initial diagnosis, before any treatment. Study findings and constraints: Also found in blood were most expanded thyroid clonotypes above 0.001.

This CDR3 region has 14 residues. Germline CDR1 is MNHEY and CDR2 is SVGEGT. With 5 bases removed from V and 3 bases from J, the gap between germline ends came to 14 bases. RNA transcripts gave rise to amplified TCR beta CDR3 regions. HTBI primers were employed in a first-round RT-PCR of the TCR CDR3. TCRdb recomputed calls from the multiplex PCR reads with MiXCR, one row per CDR3 protein. The data contain about 530,000 distinct CDR3 sequences, about 15% of them seen just once; the ten biggest clones take up 17%. It was uncontrolled infection, other autoimmune disease, pregnancy or lactation that excluded patients. The PBMCs were taken from 10 ml of fresh peripheral blood. A word on this clonotype: The antigen remains unidentified.

The chain has TRBV6-2 or TRBV6-3 and TRBJ2-7; D remains unclear. The sequenced sample was blood. The receptor comes from a woman aged 18 to 35 with Graves' ophthalmopathy. CDR3 bases: TGTGCCAGCAGTCTCAGCCCGTCCTTCTACGAGCAGTACTTC. This translates into CASSLSPSFYEQYF.